This is a list of T cell receptor beta chains from one sample in a study of somatic mutations in cytotoxic T cells in rheumatoid arthritis. Some clones are missing from TCRdb's copy, which holds only in-frame ones; the method was immunoSEQ multiplex PCR. The table records about 4,500 clones, about 82% of them present only once. Sequenced sample: CD8+ T cells sorted from blood. The source of these receptors is an older woman with rheumatoid arthritis. Each CDR3 is given with its conserved first and last residue. D genes are given only for firm matches. Clone size, where shown, is once, few, many, or a class for clones that have expanded.

V	J	D	size	DNA	CDR3
TRBV7-6	TRBJ2-1	-	-	TGTGCCAGCAGCCCTCAGGGGAGGGGCAACTCCTACAATGAGCAGTTCTTC	CASSPQGRGNSYNEQFF
TRBV19	TRBJ1-5	TRBD1	-	TGTGCCAGTCGTTCTTCCGGGACAGGGGTTCAGCCCCAGCATTTT	CASRSSGTGVQPQHF
TRBV7-8	TRBJ2-2	TRBD1	-	TGTGCCAGCAGCTTAGGGGACAGCGACACCGGGGAGCTGTTTTTT	CASSLGDSDTGELFF
TRBV14	TRBJ2-5	TRBD2	-	TGTGCCAGCACCCCCGGGACTAGCGTACGGGAGACCCAGTACTTC	CASTPGTSVRETQYF
TRBV5-6	TRBJ1-6	-	few	TGTGCCAGCAGCTCACAGGTTGCACCCCTCCACTTT	CASSSQVAPLHF
TRBV28	TRBJ1-5	-	-	TGTGCCAGCAGTTTTCTCTCGGGGGACGGGCCCCAGCATTTT	CASSFLSGDGPQHF
TRBV27	TRBJ2-7	-	-	TGTGCCAGCAGGGTACTTAGAAGCTCCTACGAGCAGTACTTC	CASRVLRSSYEQYF
TRBV13	TRBJ1-6	TRBD1	few	TGTGCCAGCAGCTTAGAACACAGGGGCGGTTCACCCCTCCACTTT	CASSLEHRGGSPLHF
TRBV27	TRBJ1-5	TRBD1	-	TGTGCCAGCAGTTTCAGCACAGGGGTCAATCAGCCCCAGCATTTT	CASSFSTGVNQPQHF
TRBV5-1	TRBJ2-7	TRBD2	once	TGCGCCAGCAGCTCGCACGTACCGGGACTAGCAAACTACGAGCAGTACTTC	CASSSHVPGLANYEQYF
TRBV5-1	TRBJ1-2	TRBD1	once	TGCGCCAGCAGACTCGGGACAGCCGCTCGGAAAGTTCATGGCTACACCTTC	CASRLGTAARKVHGYTF
TRBV27	TRBJ1-5	-	-	TGTGCCAGCAGTCTGTTGGGGAGGGAGGGCAATCAGCCCCAGCATTTT	CASSLLGREGNQPQHF
TRBV7-8	TRBJ2-5	-	-	TGTGCCAGCAGCTTCCGAGAAGAGACCCAGTACTTC	CASSFREETQYF